The 17 T cell receptor beta chains listed next were all sequenced from one sample in a study of shared clonotypes between healthy human individuals. Profiling relied on immunoSEQ multiplex PCR, and the TCRdb table lists in-frame clones only, not all of them. The sample contains 450,000 to 500,000 clones, around four fifths of which appear only once. The specimen sequenced was PBMCs. All receptors derive from a woman between 40 and 50 years old in good health. Some clones in this sample may be carry-over from other donors' samples.

As to this clone: This specimen includes other DNA sequences encoding the same CDR3. The chain links TRBV6-5 to TRBJ1-6, with TRBD1 as a possible D gene (5 bases). The CDR3 is 14 residues long. Germline V lookup: CDR1 MNHEY, CDR2 SVGAGI. The V gene lost 6 bases and the J gene lost 7 bases, with 13 bases spanning the gap. The CDR3 sequence is CASSLGTENSPLHF. The DNA for the CDR3 is TGTGCCAGCAGCCTCGGGACTGAAAATTCACCCCTCCACTTT.

The chain employs TRBV28 and TRBJ1-5; D is perhaps TRBD1 (5 bases). CDR1 is MDHEN and CDR2 is SYDVKM in the germline V gene. Trimming took off 6 bases at V and 0 bases at J, with 12 bases between the two ends. CDR3 length: 15 residues. CDR3 DNA sequence: TGTGCCAGCAGCCACACAGGAAATAGCAATCAGCCCCAGCATTTT. Protein product: CASSHTGNSNQPQHF.

The chain uses TRBV6-5 and TRBJ2-5, with 7 bases that match TRBD2. The CDR3 covers 13 residues. V was clipped by 7 bases and J by 4 bases; unmatched bases: 6. Germline-derived CDR1 and CDR2 are MNHEY and SVGAGI. DNA of the CDR3: TGTGCCAGCACCCCAGCGGGAACAGAGACCCAGTACTTC. It translates to CASTPAGTETQYF.

This sequence joins TRBV5-6 and TRBJ2-5; tentatively, D is TRBD2 (6 bases). The better agreement between TRBJ2-7 and the DNA end casts doubt on the J call. This CDR3 is built from 13 residues. Germline CDR1 and CDR2: SGHDT and YYEEEE. The CDR3 DNA follows: TGTGCCAGCAGCCTGGGACTGACCGACGAGCAGTACTTC. Its translation: CASSLGLTDEQYF.

The chain combines TRBV5-1 with TRBJ2-7; D may be TRBD2 (6 bases). The CDR3 loop spans 14 amino acids. From germline, CDR1 is SGHRS and CDR2 YFSETQ. V gave up 1 base and J gave up 7 bases, with 15 bases separating them. CDR3 nucleotides: TGCGCCAGCAGCTTGCGGGGGAGCAGGGAAGAGCAGTACTTC. Translating gives CASSLRGSREEQYF.

V is TRBV6-4 and J is TRBJ2-1; TRBD1 agrees at 7 bases. Per the germline V gene, CDR1 is MRHNA and CDR2 is SNTAGT. CDR3 length: 15 residues. V shed 1 base and J 8 bases; nucleotides not matched to a gene: 8. The CDR3 is CASSDCRDSFYEQFF. CDR3 coding DNA: TGTGCCAGCAGTGACTGCCGGGACAGTTTCTATGAGCAGTTCTTC.

The chain recombines TRBV19 with TRBJ1-2; possible D gene TRBD1, 5 bases. Per germline, CDR1 LNHDA and CDR2 SQIVND (reference sequence). CDR3 size: 15 residues. Trimming removed 1 base at V and 2 bases at J, with 11 bases between. DNA of the CDR3: TGTGCCAGTAGTATAGTAGGCAGGGAGAACTATGGCTACACCTTC. Translation gives CASSIVGRENYGYTF.

The gene calls are TRBV27 and TRBJ2-7; unclear D gene. V lost 6 bases and J lost 2, with 14 bases in between. The CDR3 loop spans 14 amino acids. The germline gives CDR1 MNHEY, CDR2 SMNVEV (reference sequence). DNA for the CDR3: TGTGCCAGCAGACCGTTACGGACCGCCTACGAGCAGTACTTC. The encoded protein is CASRPLRTAYEQYF.

The chain recombines TRBV7-9 with TRBJ2-7, with no clear D. Germline CDR1 is SEHNR and CDR2 is FQNEAQ (reference sequence). The CDR3 is 13 amino acids. V lost 5 bases to trimming and J lost 6 bases, with 14 bases between them. The CDR3 bases are TGTGCCAGCAGCACACAAGATTCCACCGAGCAGTACTTC. Protein product: CASSTQDSTEQYF.

Concerning this clone itself: One junction end disagrees with the germline gene, perhaps due to a read error. Within the sample, other DNA sequences also encode this same CDR3. The rearrangement uses TRBV5-6 and TRBJ1-1; D perhaps matches TRBD1 (5 bases). Germline V gene data show CDR1 as SGHDT and CDR2 as YYEEEE. The CDR3 has 13 residues. CDR3 sequence (DNA): TGTGCTAGCAGCTTGTCCGGGGGCACTGAAGCTTTCTTT. Protein product: CASSLSGGTEAFF.

This clone was observed many times. This rearrangement joins TRBV6-5 to TRBJ2-5, with D possibly being TRBD2 (5 bases). CDR1 is MNHEY and CDR2 is SVGAGI in the germline V gene. The CDR3 has 16 amino acids. V was cut by 2 bases and J by 1 base, with 14 bases left in between. In DNA, the CDR3 is TGTGCCAGCAGTTACGGTCGGAGACTACCCCAAGAGACCCAGTACTTC. Translation gives CASSYGRRLPQETQYF.

V is TRBV19 and J is TRBJ2-1, with 12 positions matching TRBD2. The length of the CDR3 is 16 residues. CDR1 and CDR2 (germline): LNHDA, SQIVND (reference sequence). V trimming: 4 bases; J trimming: 10 bases; junction bases outside the gene matches: 11. The CDR3 DNA is TGTGCCAGTAGTACGCCCCCTAGCGGGAGGGCCCGGGAGCAGTTCTTC. It translates to CASSTPPSGRAREQFF. The variable domain in full, completed from reference TRBV19 and TRBJ2-1, reads DGGITQSPKYLFRKEGQNVTLSCEQNLNHDAMYWYRQDPGQGLRLIYYSQIVNDFQKGDIAEGYSVSREKKESFPLTVTSAQKNPTAFYLCASSTPPSGRAREQFFGPGTRLTVL.

The chain has TRBV7-9 and TRBJ2-1; possible D gene TRBD2, 6 bases. Trimming pared 8 bases from V and 9 bases from J, leaving 26 bases between. The CDR3 extends over 16 amino acids. Germline lookup yields CDR1 SEHNR and CDR2 FQNEAQ (reference sequence). The CDR3 DNA is TGTGCCAGCGTTTCTGGGCGGCGGACCATGGGAGGTGAGCAGTTCTTC. Protein product: CASVSGRRTMGGEQFF.

The rearrangement uses TRBV5-4 and TRBJ2-3; 10 bases match TRBD2. Trimming took 2 bases from V and 2 from J; bases not matched to a gene: 5. The CDR3 consists of 16 residues. Germline assignment: CDR1 SGHNT and CDR2 YYREEE (reference sequence). The CDR3 DNA follows: TGTGCCAGCAGCTTAACAGCGGGAGGGAACACAGATACGCAGTATTTT. Amino acid sequence: CASSLTAGGNTDTQYF.

This chain uses TRBV19 with TRBJ1-1; D unclear. The V end was cut by 3 bases, the J end by 4 bases, with 12 bases between. This CDR3 has 14 amino acids. CDR1 and CDR2 from the germline V gene are LNHDA and SQIVND (reference sequence). This chain's CDR3 is CASSMVGELTEAFF. The CDR3 DNA follows: TGTGCCAGTAGTATGGTAGGTGAGCTCACTGAAGCTTTCTTT.

The sample holds a few counts of this clone. The chain is built from TRBV30 and TRBJ2-5, with 10 bases that match TRBD1. Germline loops: CDR1 GTSNPN, CDR2 SVGIG (reference sequence). The V and J ends lost 0 bases and 4 bases, in that order; junction bases with no gene match: 8. The CDR3 loop spans 16 amino acids. This CDR3 is CAWSVLGQGRPETQYF. CDR3 bases: TGTGCCTGGAGTGTACTGGGACAGGGGAGGCCAGAGACCCAGTACTTC.

This chain joins TRBV27 and TRBJ2-1, with 14 nucleotides matching TRBD2. The germline gives CDR1 MNHEY, CDR2 SMNVEV (reference sequence). This CDR3 comprises 15 residues. Trimming cost V 7 bases and J 7 bases; bases outside gene matches: 6. The CDR3 spells CASIPGTSGSNEQFF. The CDR3 coding sequence is TGTGCCAGCATTCCAGGGACTAGCGGGAGTAATGAGCAGTTCTTC.